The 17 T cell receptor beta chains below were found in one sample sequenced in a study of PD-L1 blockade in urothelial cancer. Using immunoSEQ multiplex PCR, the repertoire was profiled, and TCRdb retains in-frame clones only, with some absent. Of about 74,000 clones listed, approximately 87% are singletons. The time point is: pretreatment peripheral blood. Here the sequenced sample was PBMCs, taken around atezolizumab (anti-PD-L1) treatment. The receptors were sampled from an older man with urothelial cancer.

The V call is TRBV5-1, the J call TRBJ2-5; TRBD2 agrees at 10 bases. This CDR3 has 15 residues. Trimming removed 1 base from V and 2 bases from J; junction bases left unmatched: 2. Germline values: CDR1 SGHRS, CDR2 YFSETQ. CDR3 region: CASSLTSGKQETQYF. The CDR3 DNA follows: TGCGCCAGCAGCTTGACTAGCGGGAAACAAGAGACCCAGTACTTC.

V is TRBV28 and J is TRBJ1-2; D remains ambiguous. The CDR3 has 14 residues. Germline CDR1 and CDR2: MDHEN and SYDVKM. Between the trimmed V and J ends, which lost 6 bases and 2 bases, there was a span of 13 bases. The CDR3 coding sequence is TGTGCCAGCAGGGAATGGACTGAAAACTATGGCTACACCTTC. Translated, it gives CASREWTENYGYTF.

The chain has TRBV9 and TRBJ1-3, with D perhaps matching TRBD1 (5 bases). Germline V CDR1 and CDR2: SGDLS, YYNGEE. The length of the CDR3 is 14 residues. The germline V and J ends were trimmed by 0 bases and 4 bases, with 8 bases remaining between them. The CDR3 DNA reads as TGTGCCAGCAGCGTAGCGGGGGTAGGAAACACCATATATTTT. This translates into CASSVAGVGNTIYF.

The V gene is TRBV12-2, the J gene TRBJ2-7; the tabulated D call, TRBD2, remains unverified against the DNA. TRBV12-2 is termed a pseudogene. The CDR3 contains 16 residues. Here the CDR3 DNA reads TGTGCAAGTCGCCCCCATAGGCGGGGGGATTCCTACGAGCAGTACTTC. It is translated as CASRPHRRGDSYEQYF.

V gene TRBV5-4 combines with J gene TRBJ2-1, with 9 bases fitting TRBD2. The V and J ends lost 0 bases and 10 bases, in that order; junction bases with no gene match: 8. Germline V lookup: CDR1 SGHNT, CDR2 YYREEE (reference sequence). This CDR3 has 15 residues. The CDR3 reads CASSLDNLAGPEQFF. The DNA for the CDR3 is TGTGCCAGCAGCTTGGATAACCTAGCGGGGCCAGAGCAGTTCTTC.

The CDR3 loop reads CASSQRAGTPYNEQFF. Here the CDR3 DNA reads TGTGCCAGCAGCCAACGCGCGGGAACCCCCTACAATGAGCAGTTCTTC. The rearrangement links TRBV4-2 to TRBJ2-1, with TRBD2 as a possible D gene (6 bases). CDR1 and CDR2 from the germline V gene are LGHNA and YNFKEQ. The CDR3 covers 16 residues. Trimming left V 2 bases short and J 2 bases short, with 13 bases between.

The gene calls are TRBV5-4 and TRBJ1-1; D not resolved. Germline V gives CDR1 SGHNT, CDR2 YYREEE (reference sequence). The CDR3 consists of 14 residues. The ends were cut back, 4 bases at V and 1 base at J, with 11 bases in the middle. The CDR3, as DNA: TGTGCCAGCAGCCCCGCGGTCGCGAACACTGAAGCTTTCTTT. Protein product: CASSPAVANTEAFF. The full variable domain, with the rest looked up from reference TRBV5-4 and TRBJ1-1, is ETGVTQSPTHLIKTRGQQVTLRCSSQSGHNTVSWYQQALGQGPQFIFQYYREEENGRGNFPPRFSGLQFPNYSSELNVNALELDDSALYLCASSPAVANTEAFFGQGTRLTVV.

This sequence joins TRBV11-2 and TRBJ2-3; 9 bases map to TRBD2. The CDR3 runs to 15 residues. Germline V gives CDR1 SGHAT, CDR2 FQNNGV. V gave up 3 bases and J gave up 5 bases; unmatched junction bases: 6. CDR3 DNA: TGTGCCAGCAGCTTGGCGGGAGGGCGCGGAGATACGCAGTATTTT. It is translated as CASSLAGGRGDTQYF. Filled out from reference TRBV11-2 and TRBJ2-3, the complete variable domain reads EAGVAQSPRYKIIEKRQSVAFWCNPISGHATLYWYQQILGQGPKLLIQFQNNGVVDDSQLPKDRFSAERLKGVDSTLKIQPAKLEDSAVYLCASSLAGGRGDTQYFGPGTRLTVL.

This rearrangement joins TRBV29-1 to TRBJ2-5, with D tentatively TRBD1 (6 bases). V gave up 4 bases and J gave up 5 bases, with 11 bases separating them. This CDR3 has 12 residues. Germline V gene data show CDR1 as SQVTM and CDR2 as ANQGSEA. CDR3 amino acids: CSVVSGVETQYF. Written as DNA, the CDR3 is TGCAGCGTTGTCTCAGGGGTGGAGACCCAGTACTTC.

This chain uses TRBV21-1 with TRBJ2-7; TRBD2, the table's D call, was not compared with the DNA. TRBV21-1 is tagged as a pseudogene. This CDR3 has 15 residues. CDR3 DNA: TGTGCCAGCAGCAAAGAAAGACAGCGGGCCTACGAGCAGTACTTC. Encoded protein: CASSKERQRAYEQYF.

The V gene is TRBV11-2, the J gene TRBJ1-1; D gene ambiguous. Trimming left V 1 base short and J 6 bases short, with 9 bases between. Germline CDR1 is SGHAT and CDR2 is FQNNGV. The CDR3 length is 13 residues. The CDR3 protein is CASSLVGAAEAFF. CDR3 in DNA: TGTGCCAGCAGCTTAGTAGGCGCGGCTGAAGCTTTCTTT. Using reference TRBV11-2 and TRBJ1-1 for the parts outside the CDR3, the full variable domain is EAGVAQSPRYKIIEKRQSVAFWCNPISGHATLYWYQQILGQGPKLLIQFQNNGVVDDSQLPKDRFSAERLKGVDSTLKIQPAKLEDSAVYLCASSLVGAAEAFFGQGTRLTVV.

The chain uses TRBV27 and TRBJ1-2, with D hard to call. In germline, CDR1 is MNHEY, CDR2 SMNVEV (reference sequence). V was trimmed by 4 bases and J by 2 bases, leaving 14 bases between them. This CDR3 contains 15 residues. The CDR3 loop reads CASSSPTAGNYGYTF. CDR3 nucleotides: TGTGCCAGCAGTTCCCCTACGGCGGGGAACTATGGCTACACCTTC.

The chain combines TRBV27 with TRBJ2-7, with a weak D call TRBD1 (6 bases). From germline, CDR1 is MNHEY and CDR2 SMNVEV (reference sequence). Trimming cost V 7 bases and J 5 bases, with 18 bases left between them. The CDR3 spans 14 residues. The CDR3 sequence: CASTTPGAPNEQYF. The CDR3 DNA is TGTGCCAGCACCACTCCAGGGGCTCCCAACGAGCAGTACTTC.

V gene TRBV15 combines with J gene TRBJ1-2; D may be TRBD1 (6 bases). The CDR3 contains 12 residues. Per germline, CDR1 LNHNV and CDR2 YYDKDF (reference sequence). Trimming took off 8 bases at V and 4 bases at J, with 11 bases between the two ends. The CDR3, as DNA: TGTGCCACCGCGACAGGTTCCTATGGCTACACCTTC. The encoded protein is CATATGSYGYTF.

The CDR3 DNA is TGTGCCACCAGCTTTTCCGGGAGCACAGATACGCAGTATTTT. It codes for CATSFSGSTDTQYF. This chain connects TRBV15 to TRBJ2-3; D is unclear. This CDR3 spans 14 amino acids. Germline V gives CDR1 LNHNV, CDR2 YYDKDF (reference sequence). V was pared by 5 bases and J by 0 bases, with 9 bases between.

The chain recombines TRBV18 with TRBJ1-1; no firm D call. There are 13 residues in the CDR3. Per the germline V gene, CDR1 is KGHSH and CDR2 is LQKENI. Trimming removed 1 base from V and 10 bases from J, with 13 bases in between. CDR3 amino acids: CASSPLEEVVAFF. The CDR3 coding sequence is TGTGCCAGCTCACCACTGGAGGAAGTGGTAGCTTTCTTT.

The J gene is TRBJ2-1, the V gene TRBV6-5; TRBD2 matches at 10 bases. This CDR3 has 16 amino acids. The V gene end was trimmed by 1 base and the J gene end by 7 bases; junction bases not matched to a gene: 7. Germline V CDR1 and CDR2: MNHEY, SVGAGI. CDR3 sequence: CASSYYPSGRGNEQFF. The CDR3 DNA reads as TGTGCCAGCAGTTACTATCCTAGCGGGAGAGGTAATGAGCAGTTCTTC.